The 18 T cell receptor beta chains listed next were all sequenced from one sample in a study of CD8+CD57+ T cells in acquired aplastic anemia. The template for TCR beta VDJ and CDR3 sequence profiling was genomic DNA. MiXCR was run by TCRdb on the reads, yielding one entry per CDR3 protein. This table holds 350,000 to 450,000 distinct CDR3 sequences, approximately 70% found once. Sequencing used sorted CD4+, CD8+, or CD8+CD57+ T cells (not recorded which) from PBMCs. The receptors stem from a human donor in good health, serving as a control.

The V gene is TRBV7-8, the J gene TRBJ1-5; the match to TRBD1 covers 7 bases. The V gene's germline CDR1 is SGHVS and CDR2 FQNEAQ. There are 14 residues in the CDR3. V lost 5 bases to trimming and J lost 3 bases; unmatched junction nucleotides: 4. The CDR3 protein is CASSKTGTNQPQHF. CDR3 nucleotides: TGTGCCAGCAGCAAGACAGGGACCAATCAGCCCCAGCATTTT.

The chain uses TRBV20-1 and TRBJ1-2, with a possible D match to TRBD1 (5 bases). This CDR3 spans 13 amino acids. The germline gives CDR1 DFQATT, CDR2 SNEGSKA (reference sequence). CDR3 protein: CSVKPGEGYGYTF. CDR3 DNA sequence: TGCAGCGTTAAACCGGGGGAGGGCTATGGCTACACCTTC.

This chain's CDR3 is CASSQGRAQFSSYEQYF. The DNA of the CDR3 is TGTGCCAGCAGCCAAGGGCGGGCACAGTTTAGCTCCTACGAGCAGTACTTC. This chain joins TRBV4-2 and TRBJ2-7; D is perhaps TRBD2 (5 bases). This CDR3 has 17 residues. Germline CDR1 is LGHNA and CDR2 is YNFKEQ. V shed 1 base and J shed 0 bases, with 16 bases lying between them.

This clonotype was seen a handful of times. The chain has TRBV7-3 and TRBJ2-2, with D possibly being TRBD2 (6 bases). From germline, CDR1 is SGHTA and CDR2 FQGTGA. Trimming pared 6 bases from V and 0 bases from J, leaving 8 bases between. The CDR3 runs 14 residues. In DNA, the CDR3 is TGTGCCAGCAGTTCGGGAGCGAACACCGGGGAGCTGTTTTTT. Amino acid sequence: CASSSGANTGELFF.

About this clonotype: Mismatch with germline at one junction end may stem from a read error. The rearrangement links TRBV7-3 to TRBJ1-3, with a weak D call TRBD1 (5 bases). Germline CDR1 SGHTA, CDR2 FQGTGA. This CDR3 is built from 12 residues. DNA of the CDR3: TGTGCCAGCAGCCAGGGCGGAAACAGCATATATTTT. This sequence encodes CASSQGGNSIYF. The variable domain in full, with the rest retrieved from reference TRBV7-3 and TRBJ1-3, is GAGVSQTPSNKVTEKGKYVELRCDPISGHTALYWYRQSLGQGPEFLIYFQGTGAADDSGLPNDRFFAVRPEGSVSTLKIQRTERGDSAVYLCASSQGGNSIYFGEGSWLTVV.

This clonotype was counted many times. The genes are TRBV6-1 and TRBJ2-7, with D unresolved. The CDR3 runs 16 residues. Germline CDR1 is MNHNS and CDR2 is SASEGT. Trimming stripped 3 bases from V and 5 bases from J, with 20 bases between. CDR3 sequence: CASSDSWFSEANEQYF. CDR3 nucleotides: TGTGCCAGCAGTGATTCATGGTTCTCAGAGGCCAACGAGCAGTACTTC.

About this clonotype: A much larger clone is a single base away; this may be a read error. This sequence joins TRBV6-2 or TRBV6-3 and TRBJ1-1; the match to TRBD1 covers 11 bases. CDR1 is MNHEY, CDR2 SVGEGT, per germline. The CDR3 contains 15 residues. V trimming: 4 bases; J trimming: 3 bases; junction bases outside the gene matches: 4. In DNA, the CDR3 is TGTGCCAGCAGTTCCGGGACAGGGGGATACACTGAAGCTTTCTTT. Protein: CASSSGTGGYTEAFF.

This chain uses TRBV9 with TRBJ1-2, with D perhaps TRBD1 (5 bases). CDR1 is SGDLS, CDR2 YYNGEE, per germline. Trimming cost V 5 bases and J 13 bases, with 24 bases left between them. The CDR3 is made up of 14 amino acids. As DNA, the CDR3 is TGTGCCAGCAGTTTACGGGACGACAATGGCTGCACCACCTTC. Amino acid sequence: CASSLRDDNGCTTF.

The V and J genes are TRBV7-4 and TRBJ1-6, with D possibly matching TRBD1 (6 bases). This CDR3 spans 15 amino acids. Trimming pared 5 bases from V and 13 bases from J, leaving 21 bases between. CDR1 is SGHVT, CDR2 SQSDAQ, per germline. The CDR3 DNA follows: TGTGCCAGCAGCCTAGGGGGATCCCGACCCGGGCCCCTCCACTTT. Protein: CASSLGGSRPGPLHF.

This clonotype was seen a handful of times. The rearrangement joins TRBV11-1 to TRBJ1-2; 7 positions match TRBD1. There are 14 residues in the CDR3. Germline assignment: CDR1 SGHAT and CDR2 FQDESV (reference sequence). Unmatched junction bases numbered 2, after V lost 1 base and J lost 3 bases. The CDR3 region is CASSLVGTDYGYTF. CDR3 nucleotides: TGTGCCAGCAGCTTAGTCGGGACAGACTATGGCTACACCTTC.

Comments on this clonotype: In this CDR3 the conserved last residue, phenylalanine or tryptophan, is missing, so a read error is likely. The DNA is omitted, as the CDR3 cannot be located on it reliably, and the CDR3 follows TCRdb's listing. The rearrangement joins TRBV7-9 to TRBJ2-7; the D call in the table, TRBD1, was not verified against the DNA. Looked up from germline, CDR1 is SEHNR and CDR2 is FQNEAQ (reference sequence). The CDR3 has 13 amino acids, counting both end residues. The CDR3: CASSLAGPQNTGE.

V and J are TRBV5-1 and TRBJ2-7; D may match TRBD1 or TRBD2 (5 bases each). CDR1 and CDR2 (germline): SGHRS, YFSETQ. The CDR3 extends over 12 amino acids. Trimming stripped 4 bases from V and 8 bases from J, with 13 bases between. CDR3 in DNA: TGCGCCAGCAGCAGGGAACCGGGACAGCAGTACTTC. The encoded protein is CASSREPGQQYF.

Points on this clonotype: A read error may account for a junction end that differs from germline. The chain carries TRBV15 and TRBJ1-2; the D gene is possibly TRBD1 (5 bases). The CDR3 totals 13 residues. Germline loops: CDR1 LNHNV, CDR2 YYDKDF (reference sequence). For the CDR3, the DNA is TGTGTCACCAGCAGGGAAACTACCTATGGCTACACATTC. Translated: CVTSRETTYGYTF.

The chain combines TRBV20-1 with TRBJ2-5, with TRBD1 as a possible D gene (5 bases). Judging by the DNA end, TRBJ2-1 fits better; the J call may be wrong. This CDR3 contains 9 residues. The germline gives CDR1 DFQATT, CDR2 SNEGSKA (reference sequence). CDR3 amino acids: CSAKQAQFF. CDR3 sequence (DNA): TGCAGTGCTAAACAGGCCCAGTTCTTC.

In its sample, this clonotype was seen many times. The V gene is TRBV10-3, the J gene TRBJ2-7; TRBD1 matches 9 bases. Germline-derived CDR1 and CDR2 are ENHRY and SYGVKD. V shed 4 bases and J 2 bases; nucleotides not matched to a gene: 6. This CDR3 has 15 residues. In DNA, the CDR3 is TGTGCCATCAGTGCCCGGGACAGGGTGACCTACGAGCAGTACTTC. It translates to CAISARDRVTYEQYF.

V and J are TRBV7-2 and TRBJ2-3; D call uncertain. The germline gives CDR1 SGHTA, CDR2 FQGNSA. The CDR3 totals 14 residues. Deletions cut 3 bases from V and 3 bases from J, with 10 bases between. CDR3 in amino acids: CASSLAGKTDTQYF. In DNA, the CDR3 is TGTGCCAGCAGCTTGGCTGGGAAAACAGATACGCAGTATTTT. Looking up the rest from reference TRBV7-2 and TRBJ2-3 gives the full variable domain: GAGVSQSPSNKVTEKGKDVELRCDPISGHTALYWYRQSLGQGLEFLIYFQGNSAPDKSGLPSDRFSAERTGGSVSTLTIQRTQQEDSAVYLCASSLAGKTDTQYFGPGTRLTVL.

The chain is built from TRBV11-3 and TRBJ1-5; D gene unclear. Trimming pared 7 bases from V and 2 bases from J, leaving 15 bases between. The CDR3 covers 15 residues. Germline V lookup: CDR1 SGHNT, CDR2 YENEEA. The CDR3: CASTPERARNQPQHF. DNA of the CDR3: TGTGCCAGCACCCCAGAGAGAGCCCGCAATCAGCCCCAGCATTTT.

The count of this clonotype is one. This is likely a read error, given that the CDR3 carries no conserved phenylalanine or tryptophan at its end. Because the CDR3's place on the DNA is in doubt, the DNA is left out and the CDR3 is given as listed by TCRdb. The chain carries TRBV7-2 and TRBJ2-7; the table names TRBD1, a call not compared with the DNA. Germline CDR1 and CDR2: SGHTA and FQGNSA. The CDR3 contains 11 residues when both ends are counted. The CDR3: CASSWGARGTG.